This section outlines one T cell receptor (beta chain) sequence together with its context. There are a few counts of this clone. Its antigen is unknown. Per-base quality was not reported, and no clone a single base away is much larger than it. The data were taken from a study of cytomegalovirus exposure and HLA in healthy donors (dated by TCRdb to the late 2010s). Turning to the overall study: An earlier analysis of under 600 of the donors reported more than 250 Gb of sequence data and more than 90 million unique TCR beta sequences from 150 million to 200 million T cells. Class I and class II HLA loci were covered by the typing at four-digit resolution. High-throughput TCR immunosequencing, statistical association of individual TCRs with disease status, and machine learning were combined to predict cytomegalovirus infection status. In a later analysis, previously published TCR beta repertoires from 500 to 750 donors were re-analyzed and high-resolution HLA genotyping was added so that TCR occurrence patterns could be studied. Five DR-DQ haplotypes were treated as single units for association and clustering because of strong linkage in the cohort. An early release that covered roughly 600 HLA-typed donors contained about 300 gigabases of sequencing data and about 84 million unique TCR sequences. The number of typed donors differed by locus: about 629-640 for A, B, C, DRB1 and DQB1; some 500 for DQA1; around 610 for DPA1; and some 470 for DPB1. The study aimed to test whether signatures of past pathogen exposure could be identified by cataloging public T cell receptors. On average, about 240,000 unique TCR beta nucleotide sequences were sequenced per donor among a few hundred genotyped donors of the cohort, with around 19% of those sequences being non-productive. An earlier analysis of 587 of the donors used high-throughput TCR beta sequencing to judge whether each TCR beta V gene segment behaved as functional or pseudogenic. Genome-wide SNP genotypes for about 55% of the roughly 670 donors were used in a later genetic analysis, which treated that subset as a discovery cohort. Every repertoire in the discovery cohort had been generated on one and the same sequencing platform. The T cell repertoires of some 700 subjects were profiled by immunosequencing and related to cytomegalovirus serostatus. In the later analysis, no new phenotypic data were used to find candidate immune exposures; instead, reliance was placed on TCR beta sequences and their occurrence across donors. Donor age, sex, ethnicity and CMV serostatus were collected together with the repertoire data. Along with the approximately 650-subject first cohort, a separate validation cohort of approximately 110 different subjects was used. The genetic ancestry cluster associated with self-reported Caucasian donors included roughly 84% of the roughly 410 genotyped donors. Study-level results and caveats: A later genetic analysis associated a missense DCLRE1C variant with V-gene and J-gene trimming of TCR beta chains, and an independent cohort replicated the association. In a later analysis, HLA-associated TCR beta chains were found to be more clonally expanded and to have lower generation probabilities than equally common non-associated chains. The classifier was reported to diagnose cytomegalovirus status with high specificity and sensitivity in both the original and validation cohorts. Roughly uniform sequencing depth across donors was assumed in presence/absence analyses, although this assumption may not hold. Because some donors lacked HLA typing at each locus, the association tests relied only on the typed subset. Only TCR beta chains were sequenced in this cohort, and the absence of alpha or paired-chain data limited detectable features. Because the 87-base-pair reads could not distinguish some IMGT-functional V segments, including TRBV6-2 and TRBV6-3, those segments were excluded. Broadly in line with IMGT annotations, most TCR beta V segments showed up in productive rearrangements about 87% or about 30% of the time in an earlier analysis of around 550 of the donors. Because counts were too low, some 17 rarely observed V segments, including chromosome 9 orphons, were excluded from the earlier analysis of 587 of the donors. A cluster of highly shared sequence variants was judged likely to be a technical artifact of the sequencing pipeline. It was suggested by the authors that the approach could potentially be generalized to other disease states and immunological phenotypes. In a later analysis, most CMV-associated TCR beta chains were found to appear HLA-restricted, with HLA associations seemingly driven largely by CMV exposure. According to a later analysis, TCR association rates differed among HLA loci, with DRB1 alleles showing the most associated TCRs and HLA-C alleles showing the fewest. Correlated functional status among segregating V segments might reflect linkage disequilibrium, but an unknown experimental factor could not be ruled out. Specific HLA alleles were associated with about 17,000 TCR beta sequences at a false discovery rate of 0.05 in a later analysis. Several of the top co-occurrence clusters appeared to be linked to parvovirus B19, influenza, CMV and Epstein-Barr virus, according to a later analysis. A later genetic analysis reported fewer N-insertions in productive TCRs among donors in an Asian-associated ancestry cluster than the approximately 670-donor mean. A further reported finding was that TCR beta sequences accurately predicted the HLA-A and HLA-B alleles for most subjects in the first cohort. Assigning TCR associations to individual alleles was difficult when HLA alleles, especially DR and DQ, strongly co-occurred. In vitro tests confirmed that a few of the cytomegalovirus-associated TCR beta chains recognize cytomegalovirus antigens. Immune exposure information for the cohort was limited to CMV serostatus. In the study, around 150 TCR beta chains were listed as associated with cytomegalovirus. Most TCR sequences were seen in very few donors, while some public TCRs were found in many individuals.

The cohort consisted of 600 to 700 healthy bone marrow donors. Cohort members were all nominally healthy when sampled, although unrecorded immune exposures were likely present. The donor tested CMV seropositive, placing the donor among the approximately 290 seropositive members of the cohort. Each donor provided a peripheral blood sample, and peripheral blood mononuclear cells were used for TCR beta sequencing. The Qiagen DNeasy Blood Extraction Kit was used to extract genomic DNA from the blood cell samples. Looking up the germline V gene yields CDR1 MDHEN and CDR2 SYDVKM. Inclusive of the bounding cysteine and phenylalanine, the CDR3 is 15 residues long. Only the CDR3 region is kept as DNA, spanning 45 bases read in frame from base 1. V lost 6 bases and J lost 2 bases; the stretch between them is 14 bases long. The method was the immunoSEQ multiplex PCR assay. The multiplex PCR relied on a mix of 60 forward primers for TCR Vbeta segments and 13 reverse primers for TCR Jbeta segments. The CDR3 region of rearranged TCR beta genes was amplified from genomic DNA with a multiplex PCR assay. On the Illumina HiSeq System, the amplified TCR beta libraries were sequenced as 87-base-pair reads. Turning to the authors' computational methods: Across the 500 to 750 repertoires, a later analysis counted some 81 million unique TCR beta chains, roughly 11 million of which were shared by at least two donors. Raw reads were error-corrected and collapsed into unique sequences by a nearest-neighbor algorithm in which closely related sequences were merged to remove PCR and sequencing errors. V, D and J gene segments were assigned by aligning CDR3 sequences to IMGT reference sequences. For a sequence to be retained, a match of at least six nucleotides was required to both a V gene segment and a J gene segment. A rearrangement was called productive if the CDR3 had no stop codons and remained in frame with V and J, and every other rearrangement was called non-productive. CDR3 was defined according to IMGT convention as the region running from the second conserved V-encoded cysteine to the conserved J-encoded phenylalanine. The earlier analysis of some 540 of the donors excluded any sequence lacking an unambiguous match to a single V gene segment. An earlier analysis of about 600 of the donors called V segments functional above 56.7% productive rearrangements and segregating when the between-donor standard deviation exceeded 5%. A statistical classification framework was built to diagnose cytomegalovirus status from the catalog of TCR beta chain sequences. A later analysis assigned V and J genes by comparing TCR nucleotide sequences with IMGT/GENE-DB human TR gene sequences. The TCRdist pipeline was used in a later analysis to assign CDR3 sequences and most-parsimonious VDJ recombination scenarios. In a later analysis, each TCR beta chain was defined by its CDR3 amino acid sequence together with its V-gene family, and reads lacking a unique V-gene family were excluded. To address suspected cross-contamination and a sequencing artifact, a later analysis removed under 600 highly shared, low-generation-probability nucleotide sequences. In a later analysis, a clonal expansion index was calculated for each public chain from normalized within-repertoire ranks of inferred template counts. Generation probabilities in a later analysis came from a VDJ recombination model fitted to out-of-frame rearrangements, and those results were checked against IGoR. Hypergeometric tests were used in a later analysis to score TCR-TCR, TCR-HLA and TCR-CMV co-occurrence, with a repertoire-size bias correction applied to the TCR pairs. False discovery rates were estimated in a later analysis by permuting HLA or CMV assignments 20 times. In a later analysis, co-occurring TCRs were grouped using DBSCAN, and TCRdist sequence similarity was added for clustering within HLA-allele-positive subsets. Co-occurrence clustering excluded repertoires with fewer than 30,000 or more than 120,000 public chains, plus five with anomalous nucleotide sharing. TCRdb holds this immuneACCESS table with in-frame rearrangements only. Some clones are missing; in checked studies, unresolved V genes explain under half, and the rest has no known cause. V, J and clone size reflect that table, while D and trimming were determined from the DNA. A total of 130,000 to 150,000 clones appear in this sample, 60% to 85% of them only once. Clones ranked in the top ten supply almost 7% of the sample.

The sample taken for sequencing was PBMCs. This sequence originates from a man aged 40-55 years in good health and CMV-seropositive. This chain is built from TRBV28 and TRBJ1-5; possibly the D gene is TRBD1, per 5 matching bases. The DNA is TGTGCCAGCAGCCCTCCAGGGTCCCGCAATCAGCCCCAGCATTTT. It translates to CASSPPGSRNQPQHF.